This TCR beta chain was sequenced for a study of shared T cell receptors in the human thymus. Method: immunoSEQ multiplex PCR; TCRdb's copy keeps in-frame clones and lacks some. The sample contains over 650,000 clones, 87% of which appear only once. The V and J ends lost 2 bases and 3 bases, in that order; junction bases with no gene match: 15. The CDR3 sequence is 18 residues long. Germline assignment: CDR1 ENHRY and CDR2 SYGVKD. The same sample was also studied in work on human thymus T cells. In that study: Finnish infants who were healthy and having corrective surgery for congenital heart defects made up the donors. From resections taken during corrective heart surgery, the thymus tissue was obtained. Thymic and blood repertoires appeared to display a bias in their usage of V and J genes. Thymic repertoires of unrelated individuals were reported in related research to overlap highly.

The rearrangement joins TRBV10-3 to TRBJ2-7; TRBD1 agrees at 8 bases. The material sequenced was thymocytes. The TCR was taken from a boy under two years old with a congenital heart defect. CDR3 protein: CAISERGGQDISLYEQYF. CDR3 bases: TGTGCCATCAGTGAGAGAGGGGGACAGGACATTTCTCTCTACGAGCAGTACTTC.